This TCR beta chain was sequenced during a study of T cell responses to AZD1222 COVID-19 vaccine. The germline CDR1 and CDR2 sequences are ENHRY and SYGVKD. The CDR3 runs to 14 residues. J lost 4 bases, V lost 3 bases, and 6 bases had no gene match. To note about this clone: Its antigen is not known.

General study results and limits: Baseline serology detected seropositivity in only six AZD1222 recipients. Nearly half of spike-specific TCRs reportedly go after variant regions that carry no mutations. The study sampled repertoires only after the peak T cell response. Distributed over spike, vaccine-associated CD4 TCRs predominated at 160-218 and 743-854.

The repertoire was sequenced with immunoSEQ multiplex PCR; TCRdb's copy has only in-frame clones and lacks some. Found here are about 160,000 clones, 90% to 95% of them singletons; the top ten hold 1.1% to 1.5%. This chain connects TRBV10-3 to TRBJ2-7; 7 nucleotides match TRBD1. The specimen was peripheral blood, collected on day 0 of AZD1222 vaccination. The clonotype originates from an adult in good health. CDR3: CAISEQGSGYEQYF. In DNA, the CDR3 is TGTGCCATCAGTGAACAGGGGTCTGGGTACGAGCAGTACTTC.